The entry below gives a single T cell receptor (beta chain) sequence along with its context. Data came from immunoSEQ multiplex PCR; TCRdb stores just in-frame clones and leaves some out. Among some 400,000 clones listed, about 90% were seen once. This sample was included in a study of blood T cell repertoires in COVID-19. Germline CDR1 is SGHRS and CDR2 is YFSETQ. The J segment lost 4 bases and the V segment lost 0 bases, leaving 3 bases of the junction unmatched. The CDR3 contains 15 residues. Material: PBMCs or T cells enriched from blood (not recorded which). V usage is TRBV5-1 and J usage is TRBJ2-1; 8 bases match TRBD2. This clonotype was sampled from a woman in her 30s who had recovered from COVID-19. DNA of the CDR3: TGCGCCAGCAGCTTGGCCGCGGGAGGTTACAATGAGCAGTTCTTC. It yields the protein CASSLAAGGYNEQFF.